A single sample gave rise to the 22 T cell receptor beta chains below, sequenced in a study of T-cell memory formation after mild COVID-19. From the 5' RACE reads, TCRdb called clonotypes with MiXCR, one entry per CDR3 protein. The table includes more than 450,000 distinct CDR3 sequences, about a sixth detected once. Input material: PBMCs or a T cell subset sorted from them (not recorded which). Source of these receptors: an adult woman who had mild COVID-19 (a few samples of this study predate the infection). Cell type and time point are not known.

The chain joins TRBV5-1 to TRBJ2-1; 11 nucleotides agree with TRBD1. There are 15 residues in the CDR3. CDR1 is SGHRS and CDR2 is YFSETQ in the germline V gene. Trimming cost V 3 bases and J 7 bases; bases outside gene matches: 6. CDR3 region: CASSSGQGARNEQFF. The CDR3 region has the DNA TGCGCCAGCAGCTCAGGACAGGGGGCGAGAAATGAGCAGTTCTTC.

This clonotype was counted at least ten times. The chain uses TRBV5-4 and TRBJ2-7, with TRBD1 as a possible D gene (6 bases). Germline V CDR1 and CDR2: SGHNT, YYREEE (reference sequence). CDR3 size: 15 residues. Trimming stripped 0 bases from V and 5 bases from J, with 15 bases between. DNA of the CDR3: TGTGCCAGCAGCTTGGAGACAGGTTTCATCGACGAGCAGTACTTC. This gives the protein CASSLETGFIDEQYF.

This clonotype was counted a few times. V is TRBV28 and J is TRBJ1-5; D unclear. The V gene's germline CDR1 is MDHEN and CDR2 SYDVKM. The CDR3 consists of 18 residues. The V end lost 2 bases, the J end lost 0 bases, and 17 bases lay between the germline ends. CDR3: CASSLVTRVVSSNQPQHF. The CDR3 DNA is TGTGCCAGCAGTTTAGTTACCCGAGTAGTAAGTAGCAATCAGCCCCAGCATTTT. Drawing the rest from reference TRBV28 and TRBJ1-5, the complete variable domain is DVKVTQSSRYLVKRTGEKVFLECVQDMDHENMFWYRQDPGLGLRLIYFSYDVKMKEKGDIPEGYSVSREKKERFSLILESASTNQTSMYLCASSLVTRVVSSNQPQHFGDGTRLSIL.

This rearrangement joins TRBV7-2 to TRBJ2-7; 8 nucleotides match TRBD1. CDR3 length: 14 amino acids. Germline V CDR1 and CDR2: SGHTA, FQGNSA. The J segment lost 3 bases and the V segment lost 4 bases, leaving 5 bases of the junction unmatched. The CDR3 DNA reads TGTGCCAGCAGCTCCACAGGGGGGTTCTACGAGCAGTACTTC. It yields the protein CASSSTGGFYEQYF. Drawing the rest from reference TRBV7-2 and TRBJ2-7, the complete variable domain is GAGVSQSPSNKVTEKGKDVELRCDPISGHTALYWYRQSLGQGLEFLIYFQGNSAPDKSGLPSDRFSAERTGGSVSTLTIQRTQQEDSAVYLCASSSTGGFYEQYFGPGTRLTVT.

In this sample, this clonotype turned up a few times. The chain carries TRBV4-2 and TRBJ2-1; 9 bases line up with TRBD1. The CDR3 totals 16 residues. After removal of 3 bases from V and 10 bases from J, the junction contained 13 bases not matched to a gene. Germline assignment: CDR1 LGHNA and CDR2 YNFKEQ. The CDR3 coding sequence is TGTGCCAGCAGCCACCTTGAGGGGGGACAGGGAAAAGAGCAGTTCTTC. It translates to CASSHLEGGQGKEQFF.

The table lists this clonotype with a count of one. The rearrangement links TRBV3-1 to TRBJ1-6; 10 bases match TRBD1. Trimming at V came to 6 bases and at J to 10 bases, leaving 6 bases not matched to a gene. Germline CDR1 LGHDT, CDR2 YNNKEL (reference sequence). The CDR3 sequence is 14 residues long. The CDR3 reads CASSLDRGKSPLHF. CDR3 DNA sequence: TGTGCCAGCAGTCTGGACAGGGGGAAATCACCCCTCCACTTT.

This clonotype was seen a few times. This chain links TRBV6-4 with TRBJ2-3; TRBD2 agrees at 7 bases. CDR1 and CDR2 (germline): MRHNA, SNTAGT. The CDR3 is 15 amino acids. Trimming at V came to 0 bases and at J to 2 bases, leaving 2 bases not matched to a gene. This chain's CDR3 is CASSDSSGNTDTQYF. As DNA, the CDR3 is TGTGCCAGCAGTGACTCGAGCGGGAACACAGATACGCAGTATTTT.

The chain couples TRBV5-1 to TRBJ2-5; the D is unclear. The CDR3 totals 14 residues. Germline values: CDR1 SGHRS, CDR2 YFSETQ. V shed 3 bases and J shed 1 base, with 10 bases lying between them. Written as DNA, the CDR3 is TGCGCCAGCAGCTCAGGTTCAGTCCAAGAGACCCAGTACTTC. Translation gives CASSSGSVQETQYF.

This clonotype has a handful of counts. The chain recombines TRBV5-1 with TRBJ1-4; D not certain. V was pared by 2 bases and J by 3 bases, with 2 bases between. Per the germline V gene, CDR1 is SGHRS and CDR2 is YFSETQ. CDR3 size: 12 residues. CDR3 bases: TGCGCCAGCAGCTTCGCTAATGAAAAACTGTTTTTT. It specifies CASSFANEKLFF. The full variable domain, in which reference TRBV5-1 and TRBJ1-4 provide the parts outside the CDR3, is KAGVTQTPRYLIKTRGQQVTLSCSPISGHRSVSWYQQTPGQGLQFLFEYFSETQRNKGNFPGRFSGRQFSNSRSEMNVSTLELGDSALYLCASSFANEKLFFGSGTQLSVL.

The rearrangement links TRBV12-3 or TRBV12-4 to TRBJ2-5, with D perhaps assigned TRBD1 or TRBD2 (5 bases each). The CDR3 runs 15 residues. V lost 2 bases and J lost 0, with 10 bases in between. The CDR3 region has the DNA TGTGCCAGCAGTTTACTTGGGGACGACCAAGAGACCCAGTACTTC. This sequence encodes CASSLLGDDQETQYF.

This chain links TRBV20-1 with TRBJ2-1; TRBD1 or TRBD2 may be the D gene (5 bases each). In germline, CDR1 is DFQATT, CDR2 SNEGSKA (reference sequence). The V end was cut by 0 bases, the J end by 8 bases, with 17 bases between. The length of the CDR3 is 15 residues. CDR3 coding DNA: TGCAGTGCTAGAGAGGGGACCACACGCGTCGATGAGCAGTTCTTC. Protein product: CSAREGTTRVDEQFF.

There are a few counts of this clonotype. J is TRBJ2-2 and V is TRBV12-3 or TRBV12-4; no clear D. CDR3 length: 12 amino acids. V lost 8 bases to trimming and J lost 2 bases, with 6 bases between them. The CDR3 nucleotides are TGTGCCAGCCATGGCAACACCGGGGAGCTGTTTTTT. Encoded protein: CASHGNTGELFF.

The V and J genes are TRBV11-2 and TRBJ1-1; D may be TRBD1 (5 bases). With 2 bases removed from V and 4 bases from J, the gap between germline ends came to 17 bases. Germline CDR1 reads SGHAT; CDR2 reads FQNNGV. CDR3 size: 16 residues. CDR3 protein: CASSLRATAGGTEAFF. For the CDR3, the DNA is TGTGCCAGCAGCTTAAGGGCAACCGCCGGGGGCACTGAAGCTTTCTTT. The full variable domain, completed using reference TRBV11-2 and TRBJ1-1, is EAGVAQSPRYKIIEKRQSVAFWCNPISGHATLYWYQQILGQGPKLLIQFQNNGVVDDSQLPKDRFSAERLKGVDSTLKIQPAKLEDSAVYLCASSLRATAGGTEAFFGQGTRLTVV.

The gene calls are TRBV2 and TRBJ2-7; 8 nucleotides align to TRBD1. Germline V CDR1 and CDR2: SNHLY, FYNNEI. J gave up 3 bases and V 7 bases, and 8 bases lay outside the gene matches. The CDR3 totals 14 residues. DNA for the CDR3: TGTGCCAGCACCTCCGGACAGGGAGTCTACGAGCAGTACGTC. Translating gives CASTSGQGVYEQYV.

This sequence joins TRBV7-9 and TRBJ1-1; D gene unclear. CDR1 and CDR2 from the germline V gene are SEHNR and FQNEAQ (reference sequence). This CDR3 region has 15 residues. V shed 1 base and J shed 0 bases, with 9 bases lying between them. The CDR3 spells CASSLVGRLNTEAFF. The CDR3 nucleotides read TGTGCCAGCAGCTTAGTCGGCAGATTGAACACTGAAGCTTTCTTT.

This clonotype was detected a few times. The chain has TRBV7-3 and TRBJ2-2, with D perhaps TRBD2 (5 bases). Germline assignment: CDR1 SGHTA and CDR2 FQGTGA. Trimming removed 5 bases from V and 7 bases from J, with 11 bases in between. This CDR3 comprises 13 residues. The CDR3 region is CASSKLGLGELFF. The CDR3 DNA reads as TGTGCCAGCAGCAAACTTGGACTCGGGGAGCTGTTTTTT. Full variable domain (missing parts from reference TRBV7-3 and TRBJ2-2): GAGVSQTPSNKVTEKGKYVELRCDPISGHTALYWYRQSLGQGPEFLIYFQGTGAADDSGLPNDRFFAVRPEGSVSTLKIQRTERGDSAVYLCASSKLGLGELFFGEGSRLTVL.

This clonotype was picked up many times. The chain is built from TRBV2 and TRBJ1-6; maybe TRBD1 (5 bases). The germline V gene encodes CDR1 SNHLY and CDR2 FYNNEI. This CDR3 is 14 amino acids long. Trimming removed 3 bases from V and 8 bases from J, with 11 bases in between. This CDR3 is CASSDRGDYSPLHF. CDR3 DNA sequence: TGTGCCAGCAGTGACCGGGGCGATTATTCACCCCTCCACTTT.

The table lists this clonotype with a few counts. The chain has TRBV5-1 and TRBJ2-7; 9 positions agree with TRBD1. CDR3 length: 16 amino acids. The ends lost 0 bases at V and 1 base at J; junction bases unmatched: 5. Germline values: CDR1 SGHRS, CDR2 YFSETQ. This chain's CDR3 is CASSLEPGTGSYEQYF. Here the CDR3 DNA reads TGCGCCAGCAGCTTGGAGCCCGGGACAGGGTCCTACGAGCAGTACTTC.

The chain combines TRBV24-1 with TRBJ2-1, with TRBD2 matching over 10 bases. With V trimmed by 4 bases and J by 12 bases, 17 bases remained unmatched. This CDR3 has 17 residues. CDR1 and CDR2 from the germline V gene are KGHDR and SFDVKD. The CDR3 nucleotides are TGTGCCACCAGTGACCCCGGCGCTAGCGGGGGAATCAGGGGGCAGTTCTTC. This translates into CATSDPGASGGIRGQFF.

Note on this clonotype: Its ends do not fully match the called genes, so a read error is possible. The V and J genes are TRBV19 and TRBJ2-7, with 9 nucleotides matching TRBD1. The germline CDR1 and CDR2 sequences are LNHDA and SQIVND (reference sequence). CDR3 size: 13 residues. CDR3 protein: CANSSGQGYEQYF. The CDR3 region has the DNA TGTGCCAATAGTTCGGGACAGGGCTACGAGCAGTACTTC.

This clonotype has a handful of counts. The chain employs TRBV12-3 or TRBV12-4 and TRBJ2-1; the D is unclear. The CDR3 length is 15 residues. V gave up 3 bases and J gave up 7 bases, with 16 bases separating them. Here the CDR3 DNA reads TGTGCCAGCAGTTTGCAAGGGTTAAGTAGGAATGAGCAGTTCTTC. Protein sequence: CASSLQGLSRNEQFF.

The CDR3 bases are TGTGCCAGCAGCGTAGCAGGGGACCCCCTCTACGAGCAGTACTTC. It is translated as CASSVAGDPLYEQYF. The chain links TRBV9 to TRBJ2-7; D might be TRBD1 (6 bases). The ends were cut back, 0 bases at V and 3 bases at J, with 13 bases in the middle. Germline V gene lookup returns CDR1 SGDLS and CDR2 YYNGEE. The CDR3 length is 15 residues. Full variable domain (missing parts from reference TRBV9 and TRBJ2-7): DSGVTQTPKHLITATGQRVTLRCSPRSGDLSVYWYQQSLDQGLQFLIQYYNGEERAKGNILERFSAQQFPDLHSELNLSSLELGDSALYFCASSVAGDPLYEQYFGPGTRLTVT.